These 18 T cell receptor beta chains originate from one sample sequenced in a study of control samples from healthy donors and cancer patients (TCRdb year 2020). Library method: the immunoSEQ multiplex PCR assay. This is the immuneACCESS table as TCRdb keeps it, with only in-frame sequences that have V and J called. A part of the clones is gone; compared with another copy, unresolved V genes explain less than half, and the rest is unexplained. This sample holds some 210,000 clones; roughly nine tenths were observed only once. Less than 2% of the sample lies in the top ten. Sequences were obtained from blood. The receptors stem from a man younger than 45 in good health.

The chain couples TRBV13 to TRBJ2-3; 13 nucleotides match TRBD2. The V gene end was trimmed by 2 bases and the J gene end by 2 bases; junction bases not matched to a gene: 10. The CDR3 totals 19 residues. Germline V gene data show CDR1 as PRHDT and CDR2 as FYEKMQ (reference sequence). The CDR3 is CASSLLGLAGLENTDTQYF. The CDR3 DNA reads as TGTGCCAGCAGCTTACTGGGACTAGCGGGGCTGGAAAACACAGATACGCAGTATTTT.

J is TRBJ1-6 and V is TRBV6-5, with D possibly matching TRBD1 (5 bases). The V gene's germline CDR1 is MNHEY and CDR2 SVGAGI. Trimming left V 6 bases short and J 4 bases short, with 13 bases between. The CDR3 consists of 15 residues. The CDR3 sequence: CASRIGAQYNSPLHF. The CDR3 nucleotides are TGTGCCAGCAGAATAGGGGCCCAATATAATTCACCCCTCCACTTT.

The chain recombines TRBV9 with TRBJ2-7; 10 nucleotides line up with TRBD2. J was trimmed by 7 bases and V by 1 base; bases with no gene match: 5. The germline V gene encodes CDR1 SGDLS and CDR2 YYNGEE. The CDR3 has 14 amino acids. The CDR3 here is CASSVLAGVGEQYF. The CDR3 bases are TGTGCCAGCAGCGTACTAGCGGGGGTTGGGGAGCAGTACTTC.

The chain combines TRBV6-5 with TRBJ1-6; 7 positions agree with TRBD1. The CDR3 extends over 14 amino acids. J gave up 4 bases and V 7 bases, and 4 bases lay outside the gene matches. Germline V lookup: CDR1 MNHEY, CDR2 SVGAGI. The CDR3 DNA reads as TGTGCCAGCATTCAGGGACAGTATAATTCACCCCTCCACTTT. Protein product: CASIQGQYNSPLHF.

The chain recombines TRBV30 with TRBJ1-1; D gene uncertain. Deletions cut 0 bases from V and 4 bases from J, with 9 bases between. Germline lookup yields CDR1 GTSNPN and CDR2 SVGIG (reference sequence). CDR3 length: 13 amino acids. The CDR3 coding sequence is TGTGCCTGGAGTGTTGCCGTAGCCACTGAAGCTTTCTTT. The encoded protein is CAWSVAVATEAFF.

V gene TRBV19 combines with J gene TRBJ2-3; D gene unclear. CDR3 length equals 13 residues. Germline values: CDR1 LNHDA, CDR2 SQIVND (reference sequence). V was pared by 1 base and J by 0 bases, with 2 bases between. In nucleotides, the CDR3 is TGTGCCAGTAGTATAGCAAGCACAGATACGCAGTATTTT. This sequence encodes CASSIASTDTQYF.

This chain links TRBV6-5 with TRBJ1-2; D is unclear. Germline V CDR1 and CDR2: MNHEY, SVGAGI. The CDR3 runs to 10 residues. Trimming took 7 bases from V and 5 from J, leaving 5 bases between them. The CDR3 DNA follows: TGTGCCAGCATTCTTTATGGCTACACCTTC. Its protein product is CASILYGYTF.

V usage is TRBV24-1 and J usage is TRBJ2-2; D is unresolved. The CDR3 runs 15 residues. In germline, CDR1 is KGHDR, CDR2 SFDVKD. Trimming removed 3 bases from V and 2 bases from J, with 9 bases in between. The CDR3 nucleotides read TGTGCCACCAGTGATAGGAAAACAAACACCGGGGAGCTGTTTTTT. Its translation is CATSDRKTNTGELFF.

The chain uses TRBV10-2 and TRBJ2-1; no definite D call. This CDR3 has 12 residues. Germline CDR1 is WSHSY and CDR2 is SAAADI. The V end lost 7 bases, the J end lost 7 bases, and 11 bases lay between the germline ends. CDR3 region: CASISSGNEQFF. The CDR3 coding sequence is TGCGCCAGCATTAGTTCCGGGAATGAGCAGTTCTTC.

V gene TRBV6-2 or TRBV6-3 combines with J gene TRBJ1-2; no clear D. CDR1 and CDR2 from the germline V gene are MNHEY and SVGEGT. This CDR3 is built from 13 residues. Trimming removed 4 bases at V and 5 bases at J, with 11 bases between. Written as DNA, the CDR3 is TGTGCCAGCAGTTCAGAACTGCGATATGGCTACACCTTC. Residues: CASSSELRYGYTF.

The CDR3 DNA reads TGTGCCAGCAGCCCCCGACAGGGTAGAAACACCATATATTTT. Residues: CASSPRQGRNTIYF. The genes are TRBV3-1 (or the pseudogene TRBV3-2) and TRBJ1-3, with TRBD1 matching 7 bases. The CDR3 covers 14 residues. Germline V gene sequence: CDR1 LGHDT, CDR2 YNNKEL (reference sequence). V shed 4 bases, J shed 5 bases, and the junction held 5 bases outside the gene matches.

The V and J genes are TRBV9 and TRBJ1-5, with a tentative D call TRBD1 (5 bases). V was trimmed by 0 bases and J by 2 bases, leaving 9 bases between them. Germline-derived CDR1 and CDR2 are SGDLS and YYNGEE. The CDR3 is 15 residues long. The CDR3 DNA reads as TGTGCCAGCAGCGTAGGGACGGGGGGCAATCAGCCCCAGCATTTT. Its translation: CASSVGTGGNQPQHF. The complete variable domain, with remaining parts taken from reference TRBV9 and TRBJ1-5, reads DSGVTQTPKHLITATGQRVTLRCSPRSGDLSVYWYQQSLDQGLQFLIQYYNGEERAKGNILERFSAQQFPDLHSELNLSSLELGDSALYFCASSVGTGGNQPQHFGDGTRLSIL.

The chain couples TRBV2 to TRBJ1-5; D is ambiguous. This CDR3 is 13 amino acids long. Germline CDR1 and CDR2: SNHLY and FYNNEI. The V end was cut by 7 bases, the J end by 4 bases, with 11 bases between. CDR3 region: CASTQTENQPQHF. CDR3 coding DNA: TGTGCCAGCACCCAGACGGAAAATCAGCCCCAGCATTTT.

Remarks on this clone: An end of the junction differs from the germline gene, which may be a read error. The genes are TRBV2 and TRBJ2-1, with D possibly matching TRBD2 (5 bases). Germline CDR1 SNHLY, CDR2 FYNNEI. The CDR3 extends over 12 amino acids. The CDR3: CASREEGDEQFF. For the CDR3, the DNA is TGTGCCAGCAGGGAAGAGGGTGATGAGCAGTTCTTC.

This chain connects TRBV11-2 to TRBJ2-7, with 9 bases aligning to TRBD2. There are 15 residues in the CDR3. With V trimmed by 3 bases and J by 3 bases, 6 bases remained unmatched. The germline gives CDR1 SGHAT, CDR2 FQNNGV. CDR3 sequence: CASSFEGGGVYEQYF. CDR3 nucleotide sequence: TGTGCCAGCAGCTTCGAAGGCGGGGGGGTCTACGAGCAGTACTTC.

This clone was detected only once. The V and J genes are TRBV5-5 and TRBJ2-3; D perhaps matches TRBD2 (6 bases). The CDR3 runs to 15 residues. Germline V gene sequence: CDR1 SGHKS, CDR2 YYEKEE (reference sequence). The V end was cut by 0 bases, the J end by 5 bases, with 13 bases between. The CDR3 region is CASSLGDFLGDTQYF. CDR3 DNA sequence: TGTGCCAGCAGCTTGGGGGACTTCTTGGGAGATACGCAGTATTTT.

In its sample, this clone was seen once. The CDR3 DNA reads TGTGCCAGTAGTAGCGGACAGGGGCCGTATGAAAAACTGTTTTTT. This gives the protein CASSSGQGPYEKLFF. The chain couples TRBV19 to TRBJ1-4; 9 nucleotides agree with TRBD1. The CDR3 is made up of 15 amino acids. The germline gives CDR1 LNHDA, CDR2 SQIVND (reference sequence). Trimming removed 4 bases from V and 6 bases from J; junction bases left unmatched: 6.

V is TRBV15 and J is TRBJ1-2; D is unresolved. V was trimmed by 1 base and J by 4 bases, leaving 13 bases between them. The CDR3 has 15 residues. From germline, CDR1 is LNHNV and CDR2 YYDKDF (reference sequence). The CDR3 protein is CATSRALLDPYGYTF. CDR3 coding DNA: TGTGCCACCAGCAGAGCGCTACTTGATCCCTATGGCTACACCTTC.